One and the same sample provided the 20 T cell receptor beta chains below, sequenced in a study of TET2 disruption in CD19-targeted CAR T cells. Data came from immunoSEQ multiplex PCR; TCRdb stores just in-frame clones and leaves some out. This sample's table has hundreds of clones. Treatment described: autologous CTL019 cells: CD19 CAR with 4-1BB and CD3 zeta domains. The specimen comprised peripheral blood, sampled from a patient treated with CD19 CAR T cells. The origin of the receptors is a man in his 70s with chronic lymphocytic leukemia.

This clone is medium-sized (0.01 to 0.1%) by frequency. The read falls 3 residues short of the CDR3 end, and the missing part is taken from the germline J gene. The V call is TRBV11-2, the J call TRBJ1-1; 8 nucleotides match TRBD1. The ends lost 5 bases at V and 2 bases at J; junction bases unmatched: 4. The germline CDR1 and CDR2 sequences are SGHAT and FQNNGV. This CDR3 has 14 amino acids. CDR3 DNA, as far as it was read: TGTGCCAGCAGCGAGGACAGGGTTAACACTGAA. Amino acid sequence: CASSEDRVNTE. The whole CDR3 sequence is CASSEDRVNTEAFF.

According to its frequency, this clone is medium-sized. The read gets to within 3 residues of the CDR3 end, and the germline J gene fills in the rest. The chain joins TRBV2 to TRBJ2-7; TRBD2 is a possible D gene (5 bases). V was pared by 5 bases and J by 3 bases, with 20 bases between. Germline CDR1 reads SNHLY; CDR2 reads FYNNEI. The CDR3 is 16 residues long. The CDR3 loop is CASSRPSLSGVYEQYF. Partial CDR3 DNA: TGTGCCAGCAGTCGACCATCTCTTTCCGGGGTCTACGAG.

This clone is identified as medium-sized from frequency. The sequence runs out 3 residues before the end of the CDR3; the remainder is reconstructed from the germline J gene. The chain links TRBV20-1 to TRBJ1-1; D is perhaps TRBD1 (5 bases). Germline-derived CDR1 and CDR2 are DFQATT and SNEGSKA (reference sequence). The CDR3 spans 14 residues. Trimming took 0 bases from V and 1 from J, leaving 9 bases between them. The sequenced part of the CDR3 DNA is TGCAGTGCTAGAGATCAAGGGGAGAACACTGAA. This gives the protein CSARDQGENTE. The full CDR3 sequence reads CSARDQGENTEAFF.

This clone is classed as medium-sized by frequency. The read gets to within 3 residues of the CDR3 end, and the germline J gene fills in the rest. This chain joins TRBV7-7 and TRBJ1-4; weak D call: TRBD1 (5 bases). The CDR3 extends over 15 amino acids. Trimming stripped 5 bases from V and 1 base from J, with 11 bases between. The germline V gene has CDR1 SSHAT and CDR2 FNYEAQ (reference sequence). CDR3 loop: CASSPGHGTNEKLFF. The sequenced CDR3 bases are TGTGCCAGCAGCCCAGGACACGGAACTAATGAAAAA.

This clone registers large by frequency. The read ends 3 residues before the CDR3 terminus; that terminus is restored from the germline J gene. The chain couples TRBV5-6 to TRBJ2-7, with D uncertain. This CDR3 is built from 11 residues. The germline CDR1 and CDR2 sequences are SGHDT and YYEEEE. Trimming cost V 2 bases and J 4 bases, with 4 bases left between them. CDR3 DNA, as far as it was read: TGTGCCAGCAGCTTCGGGTACGAG. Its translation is CASSFGYE. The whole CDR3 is CASSFGYEQYF.

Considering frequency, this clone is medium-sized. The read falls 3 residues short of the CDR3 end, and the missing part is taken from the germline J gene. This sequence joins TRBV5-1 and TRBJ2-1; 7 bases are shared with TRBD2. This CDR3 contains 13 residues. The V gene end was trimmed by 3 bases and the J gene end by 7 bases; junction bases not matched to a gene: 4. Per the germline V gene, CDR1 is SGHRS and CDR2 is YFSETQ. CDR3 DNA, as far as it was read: TGCGCCAGCAGCTCCGGGGGGTGGAATGAG. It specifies CASSSGGWNE. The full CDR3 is CASSSGGWNEQFF.

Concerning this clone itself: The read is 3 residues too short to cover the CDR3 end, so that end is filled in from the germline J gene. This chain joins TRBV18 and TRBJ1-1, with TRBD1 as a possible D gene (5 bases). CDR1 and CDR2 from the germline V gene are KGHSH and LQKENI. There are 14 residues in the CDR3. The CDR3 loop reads CASSPGTSGLEAFF. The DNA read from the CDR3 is TGTGCCAGCTCACCTGGGACTAGCGGTCTCGAG.

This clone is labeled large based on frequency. The part of the CDR3 DNA that was read is TGTGCCAGCATCCAAGGGGCAGGGCCCCAAGAGACC. Protein product: CASIQGAGPQET. The full CDR3 protein reads CASIQGAGPQETQYF. This chain joins TRBV7-9 and TRBJ2-5; the D gene is possibly TRBD1 (5 bases). Read sequence stops 3 residues before the CDR3 end, and the germline J gene provides the missing end. The CDR3 is 15 residues long. The germline V and J ends were trimmed by 7 bases and 1 base, with 16 bases remaining between them. Germline V gene sequence: CDR1 SEHNR, CDR2 FQNEAQ (reference sequence).

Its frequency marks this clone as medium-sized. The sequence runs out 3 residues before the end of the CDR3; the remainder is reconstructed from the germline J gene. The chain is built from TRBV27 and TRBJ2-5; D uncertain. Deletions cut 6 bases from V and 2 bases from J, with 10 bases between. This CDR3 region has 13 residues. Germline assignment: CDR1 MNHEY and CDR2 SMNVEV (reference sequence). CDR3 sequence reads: CASSPTQQETQYF. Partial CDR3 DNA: TGTGCCAGCAGCCCCACACAACAAGAGACC.

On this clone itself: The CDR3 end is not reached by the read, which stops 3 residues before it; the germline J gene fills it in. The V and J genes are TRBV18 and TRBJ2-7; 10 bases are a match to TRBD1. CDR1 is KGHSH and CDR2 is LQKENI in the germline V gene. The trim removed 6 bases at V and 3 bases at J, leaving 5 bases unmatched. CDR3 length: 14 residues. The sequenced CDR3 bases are TGTGCCAGCTCCAAAAGGGACAGGGGCTACGAG. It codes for CASSKRDRGYE. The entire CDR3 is CASSKRDRGYEQYF.

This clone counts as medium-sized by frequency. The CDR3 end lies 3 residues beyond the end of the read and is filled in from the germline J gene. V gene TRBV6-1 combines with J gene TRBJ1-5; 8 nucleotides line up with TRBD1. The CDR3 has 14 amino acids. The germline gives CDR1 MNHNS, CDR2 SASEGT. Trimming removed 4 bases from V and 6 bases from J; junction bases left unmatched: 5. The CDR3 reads CASSVLTGVQPQHF. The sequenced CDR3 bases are TGTGCCAGCAGTGTCCTGACAGGGGTTCAGCCC.

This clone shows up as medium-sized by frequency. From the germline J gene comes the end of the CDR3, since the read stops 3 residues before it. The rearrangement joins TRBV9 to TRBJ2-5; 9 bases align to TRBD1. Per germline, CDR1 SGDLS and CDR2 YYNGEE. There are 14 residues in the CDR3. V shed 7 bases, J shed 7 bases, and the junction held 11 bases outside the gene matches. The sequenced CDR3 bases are TGTGCCAGCGGACCAACAGGGGGCGAAGGGACC. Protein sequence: CASGPTGGEGT. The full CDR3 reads CASGPTGGEGTQYF.

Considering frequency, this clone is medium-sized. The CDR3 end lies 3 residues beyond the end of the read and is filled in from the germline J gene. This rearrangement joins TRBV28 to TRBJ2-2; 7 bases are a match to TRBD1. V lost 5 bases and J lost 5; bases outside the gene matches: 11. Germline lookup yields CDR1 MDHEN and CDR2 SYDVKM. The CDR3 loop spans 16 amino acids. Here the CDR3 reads CASSLTPDRTTGELFF. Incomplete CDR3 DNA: TGTGCCAGCAGTCTTACTCCGGACAGGACTACCGGGGAG.

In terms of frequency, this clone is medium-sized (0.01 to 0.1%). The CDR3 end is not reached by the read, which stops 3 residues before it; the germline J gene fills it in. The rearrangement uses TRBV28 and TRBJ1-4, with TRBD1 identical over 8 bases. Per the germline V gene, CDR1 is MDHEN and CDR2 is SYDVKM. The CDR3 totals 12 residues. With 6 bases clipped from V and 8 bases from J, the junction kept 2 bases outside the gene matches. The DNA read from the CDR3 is TGTGCCAGCAGGACAGGGGTGGAAAAA. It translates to CASRTGVEK. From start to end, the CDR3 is CASRTGVEKLFF.

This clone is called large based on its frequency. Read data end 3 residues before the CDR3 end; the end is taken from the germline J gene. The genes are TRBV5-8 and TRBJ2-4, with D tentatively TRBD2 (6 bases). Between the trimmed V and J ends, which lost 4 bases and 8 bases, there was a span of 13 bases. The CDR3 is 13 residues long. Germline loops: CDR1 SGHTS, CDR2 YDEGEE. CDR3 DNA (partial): TGTGCCAGCAGCCAAAGCGGGTGGGACATT. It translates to CASSQSGWDI. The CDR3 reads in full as CASSQSGWDIQYF.

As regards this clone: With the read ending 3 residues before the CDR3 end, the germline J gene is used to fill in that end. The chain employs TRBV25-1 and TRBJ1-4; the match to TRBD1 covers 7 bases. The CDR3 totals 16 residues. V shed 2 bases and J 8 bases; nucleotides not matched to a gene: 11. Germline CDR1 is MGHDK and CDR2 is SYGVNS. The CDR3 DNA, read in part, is TGTGCCAGCAGTGAACTGGGACAGTTATCGACGGAAAAA. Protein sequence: CASSELGQLSTEK. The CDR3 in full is CASSELGQLSTEKLFF.

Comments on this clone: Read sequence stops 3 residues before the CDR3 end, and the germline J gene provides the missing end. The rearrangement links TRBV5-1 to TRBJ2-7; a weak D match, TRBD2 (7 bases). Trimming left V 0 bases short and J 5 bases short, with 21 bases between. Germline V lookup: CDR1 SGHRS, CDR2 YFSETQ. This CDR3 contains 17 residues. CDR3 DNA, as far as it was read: TGCGCCAGCAGCTTGGGGCTGGGGGCGGGGGTCCCCGACGAG. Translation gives CASSLGLGAGVPDE. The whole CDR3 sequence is CASSLGLGAGVPDEQYF.

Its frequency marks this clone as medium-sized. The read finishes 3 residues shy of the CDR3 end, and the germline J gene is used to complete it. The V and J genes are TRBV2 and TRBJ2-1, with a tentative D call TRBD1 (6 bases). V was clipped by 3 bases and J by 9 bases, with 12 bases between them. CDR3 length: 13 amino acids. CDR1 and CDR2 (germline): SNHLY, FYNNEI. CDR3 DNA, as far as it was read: TGTGCCAGCAGTGATTGGGGACATCGTGAG. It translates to CASSDWGHRE. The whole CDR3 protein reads CASSDWGHREQFF.

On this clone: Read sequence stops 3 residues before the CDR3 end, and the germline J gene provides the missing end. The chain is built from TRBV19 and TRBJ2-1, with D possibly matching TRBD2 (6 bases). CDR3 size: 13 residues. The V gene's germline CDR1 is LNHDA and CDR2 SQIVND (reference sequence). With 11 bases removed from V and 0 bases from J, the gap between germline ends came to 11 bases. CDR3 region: CAPVGGSYNEQFF. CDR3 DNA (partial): TGTGCCCCCGTGGGGGGCTCCTACAATGAG.

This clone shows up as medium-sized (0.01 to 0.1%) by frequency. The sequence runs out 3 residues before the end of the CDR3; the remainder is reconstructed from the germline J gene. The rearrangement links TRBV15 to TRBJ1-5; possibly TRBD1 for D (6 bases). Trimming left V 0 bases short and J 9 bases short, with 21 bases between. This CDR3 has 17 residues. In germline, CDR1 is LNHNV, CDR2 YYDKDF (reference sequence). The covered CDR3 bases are TGTGCCACCAGCAGAGATAGGGCCAGGGCAGGGGATCGGCCC. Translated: CATSRDRARAGDRP. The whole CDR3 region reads CATSRDRARAGDRPQHF.